Following are 26 T cell receptor beta chains from one sample sequenced in a study of response to subunit inactivated influenza vaccine. A single record per CDR3 protein comes from TCRdb applying MiXCR to the RT-PCR reads. The sample yields 800,000 or so distinct CDR3 sequences, less than 25% seen once. Source: PBMCs from blood, taken more than 4 days after vaccination. The receptor set was obtained from a man between 45 and 60 years old who received an inactivated influenza vaccine.

The rearrangement joins TRBV6-6 to TRBJ2-7; D gene uncertain. CDR1 MNHNY and CDR2 SVGAGI come from the germline V gene (reference sequence). The CDR3 contains 12 residues. Between the trimmed V and J ends, which lost 0 bases and 7 bases, there was a span of 7 bases. CDR3 bases: TGTGCCAGCAGTTACTCGATAAGTGAGCAGTACTTC. This codes for CASSYSISEQYF.

The sample holds many counts of this clonotype. The DNA for the CDR3 is TGTGCCAGCAGTCCTCAGGGGAATACGCAGTATTTT. The encoded protein is CASSPQGNTQYF. The chain joins TRBV12-3 or TRBV12-4 to TRBJ2-3; tentative D call: TRBD1 (6 bases). Between the trimmed V and J ends, which lost 5 bases and 7 bases, there was a span of 10 bases. The CDR3 is 12 residues long.

The V and J genes are TRBV7-9 and TRBJ1-2; D not resolved. The V and J ends lost 3 bases and 3 bases respectively, with 11 bases between them. CDR1 is SEHNR and CDR2 is FQNEAQ in the germline V gene (reference sequence). The CDR3 is made up of 14 amino acids. The CDR3 sequence: CASSLTGNDYGYTF. CDR3 in DNA: TGTGCCAGCAGCTTGACGGGTAACGACTATGGCTACACCTTC.

The chain has TRBV20-1 and TRBJ2-7; D may match TRBD1 or TRBD2 (5 bases each). Germline V gives CDR1 DFQATT, CDR2 SNEGSKA (reference sequence). This CDR3 has 18 residues. V was cut by 1 base and J by 2 bases, with 24 bases left in between. The CDR3 bases are TGCAGTGCTAGAGTGATCACACCCGGGGCGGTCGGTACCTACGAGCAGTACTTC. It codes for CSARVITPGAVGTYEQYF.

Regarding this clonotype: One junction end disagrees with the germline gene, perhaps due to a read error. The V call is TRBV5-5, the J call TRBJ2-1, with D unclear. The length of the CDR3 is 14 residues. Germline lookup yields CDR1 SGHKS and CDR2 YYEKEE (reference sequence). CDR3 in DNA: TGTGTCAGCAGAACTTTGGTACGCGCTTCTGAGCAGTTCTTC. As protein: CVSRTLVRASEQFF.

This clonotype was seen a few times. The chain has TRBV10-3 and TRBJ2-1; D not resolved. V dropped 0 bases and J dropped 3 bases, with 9 bases sitting between them. Germline V gene sequence: CDR1 ENHRY, CDR2 SYGVKD. CDR3 length equals 15 residues. CDR3 DNA: TGTGCCATCAGTGAGTCGGGTGAGGTCTACAATGAGCAGTTCTTC. This sequence encodes CAISESGEVYNEQFF.

The chain is built from TRBV4-1 and TRBJ2-5, with D possibly matching TRBD1 (6 bases). The V and J ends lost 1 base and 5 bases respectively, with 23 bases between them. The CDR3 is 18 residues long. The V gene's germline CDR1 is MGHRA and CDR2 YSYEKL. The CDR3 DNA sequence: TGCGCCAGCAGCCAAGGATTAGCGAGGGGCCCAAGGGGGGAGACCCAGTACTTC. It codes for CASSQGLARGPRGETQYF.

This chain uses TRBV11-2 with TRBJ2-1; maybe TRBD2 (5 bases). V shed 5 bases and J shed 2 bases, with 19 bases lying between them. Germline V gives CDR1 SGHAT, CDR2 FQNNGV. The CDR3 is made up of 17 amino acids. Here the CDR3 DNA reads TGTGCCAGCAGCATCGATCGAGCGGAGCTGGCCTACAATGAGCAGTTCTTC. It encodes CASSIDRAELAYNEQFF.

This clonotype was recorded many times. The chain has TRBV2 and TRBJ1-1, with unresolved D. Germline CDR1 SNHLY, CDR2 FYNNEI. This CDR3 comprises 13 residues. The V end lost 6 bases, the J end lost 5 bases, and 13 bases lay between the germline ends. CDR3 DNA sequence: TGTGCCAGCAGGGCCGGAGGGTATACTGAAGCTTTCTTT. It translates to CASRAGGYTEAFF.

Only a few counts were recorded for this clonotype. The genes are TRBV7-9 and TRBJ1-6; perhaps TRBD1 as D (6 bases). The CDR3 sequence is 12 residues long. Between the trimmed V and J ends, which lost 9 bases and 7 bases, there was a span of 10 bases. Germline CDR1 and CDR2: SEHNR and FQNEAQ (reference sequence). This CDR3 reads CASRTGNSPLHF. CDR3 nucleotides: TGTGCCAGTCGTACAGGGAATTCACCCCTCCACTTT.

This chain connects TRBV20-1 to TRBJ1-1, with TRBD1 as a possible D gene (6 bases). V lost 1 base, J lost 5 bases, and 14 bases lay in between. The CDR3 length is 14 residues. The germline V gene has CDR1 DFQATT and CDR2 SNEGSKA (reference sequence). The CDR3 nucleotides are TGCAGTGCTAGAGTGGGGGCCCGGGGGACTGAAGCTTTCTTT. It specifies CSARVGARGTEAFF.

The chain uses TRBV10-3 and TRBJ1-4; a weak D match, TRBD1 (5 bases). Germline lookup yields CDR1 ENHRY and CDR2 SYGVKD. The CDR3 consists of 18 residues. Trimming left V 0 bases short and J 0 bases short, with 14 bases between. In nucleotides, the CDR3 is TGTGCCATCAGTGAGTCGAGTGGGGGAGTTGCAACTAATGAAAAACTGTTTTTT. Amino acids: CAISESSGGVATNEKLFF.

Only a few counts were recorded for this clonotype. V gene TRBV7-2 combines with J gene TRBJ2-1; 11 nucleotides line up with TRBD2. CDR1 and CDR2 from the germline V gene are SGHTA and FQGNSA. CDR3 length: 17 residues. Trimming at V came to 1 base and at J to 5 bases, leaving 7 bases not matched to a gene. The CDR3 coding sequence is TGTGCCAGCAGCTTAGTGTCCCTAGCGGGGGGACACAATGAGCAGTTCTTC. Encoded protein: CASSLVSLAGGHNEQFF.

As concerns this clonotype: A junction end diverges from the germline sequence, so it may reflect a read error. The genes are TRBV6-2 or TRBV6-3 and TRBJ2-4; 8 positions agree with TRBD1. The V gene's germline CDR1 is MNHEY and CDR2 SVGEGT. The CDR3 loop spans 18 amino acids. In nucleotides, the CDR3 is TGTGCCAGCAGTTACTTCGCGGACAGGGAGTGGGGCAAAAAGATTCAGTACTTC. Its translation is CASSYFADREWGKKIQYF.

The J gene is TRBJ1-5, the V gene TRBV6-1; D is possibly TRBD1 (5 bases). The germline V gene encodes CDR1 MNHNS and CDR2 SASEGT. The CDR3 loop spans 14 amino acids. V dropped 3 bases and J dropped 6 bases, with 12 bases sitting between them. Here the CDR3 reads CASSESGGGQPQHF. As DNA, the CDR3 is TGTGCCAGCAGTGAGAGTGGCGGGGGTCAGCCCCAGCATTTT.

This clonotype was seen a few times. The J gene is TRBJ2-7, the V gene TRBV29-1, with 8 positions matching TRBD2. Germline loops: CDR1 SQVTM, CDR2 ANQGSEA. V trimming: 7 bases; J trimming: 5 bases; junction bases outside the gene matches: 7. This CDR3 region has 12 residues. The CDR3 loop is CSASGGRNEQYF. As DNA, the CDR3 is TGCAGCGCCAGCGGGGGCCGGAACGAGCAGTACTTC.

This chain joins TRBV4-2 and TRBJ2-7, with a weak D call TRBD2 (6 bases). V shed 0 bases and J shed 0 bases, with 18 bases lying between them. Germline V gives CDR1 LGHNA, CDR2 YNFKEQ. The CDR3 has 18 residues. The CDR3 here is CASSQELLATRSSYEQYF. The DNA for the CDR3 is TGTGCCAGCAGCCAAGAGTTGTTAGCGACTAGGAGCTCCTACGAGCAGTACTTC.

About this clonotype: The junction shows a germline mismatch at one end, possibly a read error. V is TRBV20-1 and J is TRBJ2-3, with TRBD2 identical over 13 bases. There are 14 residues in the CDR3. Germline CDR1 reads DFQATT; CDR2 reads SNEGSKA (reference sequence). CDR3 coding DNA: TGCAGTGCACTAGCGGGAGGGCCCACAGGTACGCAGTATTTT. Its protein is CSALAGGPTGTQYF.

This chain joins TRBV28 and TRBJ2-7, with D unresolved. V was clipped by 8 bases and J by 2 bases, with 10 bases between them. Germline V CDR1 and CDR2: MDHEN, SYDVKM. The CDR3 loop spans 12 amino acids. The CDR3 loop reads CASAGETYEQYF. The CDR3 DNA reads TGTGCCAGCGCAGGCGAAACCTACGAGCAGTACTTC.

This sequence joins TRBV12-3 or TRBV12-4 and TRBJ2-1; TRBD2 aligns across 12 bases. V shed 5 bases and J 4 bases; nucleotides not matched to a gene: 3. The CDR3 has 15 amino acids. The CDR3 here is CASSGLAGTYNEQFF. CDR3 in DNA: TGTGCCAGCAGTGGACTAGCGGGGACATACAATGAGCAGTTCTTC.

The CDR3 bases are TGTGCCAGCAGTTTAGGGTCCCTAGCGTTTTCCGGGGAGCTGTTTTTT. Its translation is CASSLGSLAFSGELFF. The V and J genes are TRBV12-3 or TRBV12-4 and TRBJ2-2, with TRBD2 as a possible D gene (6 bases). The CDR3 runs to 16 residues. V gave up 1 base and J gave up 6 bases, with 15 bases separating them.

Notes on this clonotype: One end of the junction fails to match germline, which may point to a read error. The chain is built from TRBV7-7 and TRBJ2-1; D not certain. Germline assignment: CDR1 SSHAT and CDR2 FNYEAQ (reference sequence). The CDR3 runs to 13 residues. The DNA for the CDR3 is TGTGCTAGCAGCTTAGATTTTAGGGATGAGCAGTTCTTC. It codes for CASSLDFRDEQFF.

This clonotype showed up just a few times. V gene TRBV10-3 combines with J gene TRBJ2-7; TRBD1 matches 7 bases. This CDR3 comprises 14 residues. The V segment lost 5 bases and the J segment 6 bases; nucleotides outside the gene matches: 10. CDR1 ENHRY and CDR2 SYGVKD come from the germline V gene. DNA of the CDR3: TGTGCCATCAGTCTGACAGGGATTGGGCGCGAGCAGTACTTC. The encoded protein is CAISLTGIGREQYF.

This clonotype was counted many times. The chain carries TRBV20-1 and TRBJ2-1; no definite D call. Germline V gene sequence: CDR1 DFQATT, CDR2 SNEGSKA (reference sequence). V was pared by 1 base and J by 6 bases, with 1 base between. This CDR3 region has 10 residues. The DNA for the CDR3 is TGCAGTGCTAGAGTCAATGAGCAGTTCTTC. Residues: CSARVNEQFF.

The rearrangement uses TRBV4-1 and TRBJ2-5, with D perhaps TRBD1 (6 bases). V gave up 1 base and J gave up 0 bases, with 12 bases separating them. The germline V gene encodes CDR1 MGHRA and CDR2 YSYEKL. CDR3 size: 16 residues. CDR3 in DNA: TGCGCCAGCAGCCAAGCCCTTACAGGGAACCAAGAGACCCAGTACTTC. Translating gives CASSQALTGNQETQYF.

This sequence joins TRBV6-1 and TRBJ1-2, with D unresolved. Germline CDR1 reads MNHNS; CDR2 reads SASEGT. This CDR3 contains 14 residues. Trimming cost V 0 bases and J 1 base, with 6 bases left between them. The CDR3 sequence: CASSEARDNYGYTF. The CDR3 region has the DNA TGTGCCAGCAGTGAAGCACGCGATAACTATGGCTACACCTTC.